This TCR beta chain emerged from a study of blood T cell repertoires in COVID-19. Study-level background: From T cells, B-cell-depleted T cells, or PBMCs came the material, which was cDNA or gDNA.

Original methodology: Cell counts per sample came from amplifying reference gene primers. Here immunoSEQ multiplex PCR was the method, and the copy in TCRdb shows in-frame clones only, minus some. V and J calls and clone size follow that table, whereas D and trimming were derived from the DNA. The sample includes about 87,000 clones, 70% to 90% of them seen just once. Germline CDR1 SGHVS, CDR2 FNYEAQ. V was cut by 1 base and J by 10 bases, with 17 bases left in between. The CDR3 has 15 residues. The specimen was peripheral blood. The receptor was isolated from a man aged 40-49 years with acute or convalescent COVID-19. The chain combines TRBV7-6 with TRBJ2-1, with a weak D call TRBD2 (6 bases). CDR3 protein: CASSLGPRGAPEQFF. CDR3 DNA sequence: TGTGCCAGCAGCTTAGGCCCGCGGGGCGCGCCCGAGCAGTTCTTC.